The clone carrying this TCR beta chain was counted a few times. This entry belongs to a study of T-cell memory formation after mild COVID-19. The CDR3 sequence is 15 residues long. V dropped 8 bases and J dropped 6 bases, with 20 bases sitting between them. The 5'RACE method, run with constant-segment primers, produced TCR alpha and TCR beta cDNA libraries (carrying sample barcodes and UMIs). TCRdb recomputed calls from the 5' RACE reads with MiXCR, one row per CDR3 protein. This sample has under 600,000 distinct CDR3 sequences, with roughly 21% found just once. Sample: PBMCs or a T cell subset sorted from them (not recorded which). This clonotype originated in an adult woman who had mild COVID-19 (a few samples of this study predate the infection). Cell type and time point are not known. The chain carries TRBV12-3 or TRBV12-4 and TRBJ2-1; D may be TRBD2 (5 bases). As DNA, the CDR3 is TGTGCCAGCCTACTAAACGGAGGTCAAGCCAATGAGCAGTTCTTC. Its protein is CASLLNGGQANEQFF.